Following are 9 T cell receptor beta chains from one sample sequenced in a study of regulatory T cells in long-lasting Graves disease. Both iRepertoire HTBI primers and Arm-PCR of CDR3 regions were used to build the TCR beta libraries. Each CDR3 protein is one row after TCRdb ran MiXCR on the multiplex PCR reads. The sample carries a few hundred thousand distinct CDR3 sequences, roughly 20% recorded once. The time point is: persistent/refractory GD, antithyroid drugs over 5 years with positive TRAb. RNA extracted from PBMCs served as the sequencing template. Sequences were derived from peripheral blood mononuclear cells (PBMCs), sampled when the disease was refractory, from a patient treated with antithyroid drugs. The receptors were gathered from a woman aged 40 to 50 with Graves disease.

The chain is built from TRBV4-1 and TRBJ2-7, with 9 positions matching TRBD2. The CDR3 has 18 residues. V shed 0 bases, J shed 3 bases, and the junction held 12 bases outside the gene matches. Germline V lookup: CDR1 MGHRA, CDR2 YSYEKL. The CDR3 sequence is CASSQDRTPGLALYEQYF. For the CDR3, the DNA is TGCGCCAGCAGCCAAGACCGGACTCCGGGACTAGCACTCTACGAGCAGTACTTC.

The rearrangement joins TRBV5-1 to TRBJ2-3, with D unclear. The CDR3 covers 15 residues. The V gene lost 0 bases and the J gene lost 4 bases, with 12 bases spanning the gap. Germline assignment: CDR1 SGHRS and CDR2 YFSETQ. The CDR3 region is CASSLGMSRSDTQYF. CDR3 coding DNA: TGCGCCAGCAGCTTGGGGATGAGCAGATCAGATACGCAGTATTTT. Combining the CDR3 with reference TRBV5-1 and TRBJ2-3 gives the whole variable domain KAGVTQTPRYLIKTRGQQVTLSCSPISGHRSVSWYQQTPGQGLQFLFEYFSETQRNKGNFPGRFSGRQFSNSRSEMNVSTLELGDSALYLCASSLGMSRSDTQYFGPGTRLTVL.

This clonotype was detected ten times or more. This rearrangement joins TRBV2 to TRBJ2-7, with D hard to call. Germline V CDR1 and CDR2: SNHLY, FYNNEI. Trimming cost V 7 bases and J 1 base, with 11 bases left between them. This CDR3 region has 13 residues. The CDR3 DNA reads as TGTGCCAGCACCGATGGGCGATCCTACGAGCAGTACTTC. This gives the protein CASTDGRSYEQYF. The complete variable domain, with remaining parts taken from reference TRBV2 and TRBJ2-7, reads EPEVTQTPSHQVTQMGQEVILRCVPISNHLYFYWYRQILGQKVEFLVSFYNNEISEKSEIFDDQFSVERPDGSNFTLKIRSTKLEDSAMYFCASTDGRSYEQYFGPGTRLTVT.

This clonotype has a count of ten or more. The rearrangement links TRBV28 to TRBJ1-5; TRBD1 might be the D (5 bases). Germline V gives CDR1 MDHEN, CDR2 SYDVKM. This CDR3 contains 15 residues. The V and J ends lost 4 bases and 4 bases respectively, with 14 bases between them. CDR3 in amino acids: CASSSPHGANQPQHF. The CDR3 DNA is TGTGCCAGCAGTTCCCCTCACGGGGCGAATCAGCCCCAGCATTTT.

A note on this clonotype: A read error is possible here, since a much larger clone lies one base away. This chain links TRBV2 with TRBJ2-7; maybe TRBD2 (6 bases). CDR1 and CDR2 from the germline V gene are SNHLY and FYNNEI. Trimming left V 4 bases short and J 2 bases short, with 18 bases between. This CDR3 is 16 amino acids long. CDR3 DNA sequence: TGTGCCAGCAGTGCCCCTACCTCCGGGACTCCCTACGAGCAGTACTTC. Residues: CASSAPTSGTPYEQYF.

The rearrangement links TRBV27 to TRBJ2-7; 14 bases are shared with TRBD2. This CDR3 spans 17 amino acids. Trimming removed 6 bases from V and 4 bases from J; junction bases left unmatched: 11. Germline V CDR1 and CDR2: MNHEY, SMNVEV (reference sequence). The CDR3, as DNA: TGTGCCAGCAGCCCCCTGACTAGCGGGAGGGCCCCGTACGAGCAGTACTTC. Its protein is CASSPLTSGRAPYEQYF.

J is TRBJ2-5 and V is TRBV7-6; the D is unclear. Trimming removed 1 base from V and 6 bases from J, with 12 bases in between. CDR1 and CDR2 from the germline V gene are SGHVS and FNYEAQ. The CDR3 runs to 14 residues. CDR3 nucleotide sequence: TGTGCCAGCAGCTTAGAGTCCGGGTTGAAGACCCAGTACTTC. Protein: CASSLESGLKTQYF.

This clonotype appeared many times. The chain has TRBV2 and TRBJ2-2; possible D gene TRBD2, 6 bases. The length of the CDR3 is 16 residues. Trimming pared 6 bases from V and 6 bases from J, leaving 20 bases between. Germline CDR1 is SNHLY and CDR2 is FYNNEI. CDR3 DNA sequence: TGTGCCAGCAGGGGCCTCCGGGAGAGGGCACCCGGGGAGCTGTTTTTT. Protein product: CASRGLRERAPGELFF.

For this clonotype: A much bigger clone sits one base away, suggesting this may be a read error. The chain couples TRBV7-6 to TRBJ2-2; TRBD1 matches 12 bases. Trimming took 4 bases from V and 2 from J; bases not matched to a gene: 2. The germline V gene has CDR1 SGHVS and CDR2 FNYEAQ. This CDR3 comprises 16 residues. CDR3 nucleotide sequence: TGTGCCAGCAGCTGGGGGACAGGGGGCAACACCGGGGAGCTGTTTTTT. Its translation is CASSWGTGGNTGELFF.